What follows is one T cell receptor beta chain and its context. Antigen specificity is unknown. The sample is drawn from a study of shared clonotypes between healthy human individuals. On the study more broadly: CD4 naive and memory got three plates each, CD8 naive two, CD8 memory one.

Whole-study findings and limits: Clonotypes shared by all four sorted-subset donors had higher generation probabilities than non-shared clonotypes.

Replicate PCRs for sorted subsets used 200 ng DNA; this equaled tens of thousands of T cell genomes. In the authors' methods: ImmunoSEQ yielded junction-only sequences lacking quality scores, so filtering differed. Here immunoSEQ multiplex PCR was the method, and the copy in TCRdb shows in-frame clones only, minus some. V, J and clone size reflect that table, while D and trimming were determined from the DNA. The repertoire holds some 500,000 clones, about 96% seen once, with 0.05% to 0.08% in the top ten. The sequenced sample consisted of naive CD4+ T cells sorted from blood. The subset was: CD45RA+ positively selected. The clonotype was recovered from a woman in her twenties or thirties in good health.

The DNA of the CDR3 is TGTGCCAGCAGCTTAACTGTATTTGGGGGTGACACCGGGGAGCTGTTTTTT. It specifies CASSLTVFGGDTGELFF. The genes are TRBV5-6 and TRBJ2-2; possibly TRBD1 or TRBD2 for D (5 bases each). CDR1 is SGHDT, CDR2 YYEEEE, per germline. V lost 2 bases, J lost 3 bases, and 17 bases lay in between. The length of the CDR3 is 17 residues. Drawing the rest from reference TRBV5-6 and TRBJ2-2, the complete variable domain is DAGVTQSPTHLIKTRGQQVTLRCSPKSGHDTVSWYQQALGQGPQFIFQYYEEEERQRGNFPDRFSGHQFPNYSSELNVNALLLGDSALYLCASSLTVFGGDTGELFFGEGSRLTVL.